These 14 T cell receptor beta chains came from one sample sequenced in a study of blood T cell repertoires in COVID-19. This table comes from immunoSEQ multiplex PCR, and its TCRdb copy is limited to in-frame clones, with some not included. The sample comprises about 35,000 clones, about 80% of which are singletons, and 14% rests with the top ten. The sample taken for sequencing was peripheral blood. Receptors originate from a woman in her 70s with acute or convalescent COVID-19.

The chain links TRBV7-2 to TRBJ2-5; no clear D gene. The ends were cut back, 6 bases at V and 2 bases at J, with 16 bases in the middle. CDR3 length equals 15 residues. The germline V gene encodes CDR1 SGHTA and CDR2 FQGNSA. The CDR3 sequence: CASRKEATRQETQYF. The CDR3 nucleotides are TGTGCCAGCAGGAAAGAGGCTACCCGACAAGAGACCCAGTACTTC. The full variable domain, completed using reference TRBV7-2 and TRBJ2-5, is GAGVSQSPSNKVTEKGKDVELRCDPISGHTALYWYRQSLGQGLEFLIYFQGNSAPDKSGLPSDRFSAERTGGSVSTLTIQRTQQEDSAVYLCASRKEATRQETQYFGPGTRLLVL.

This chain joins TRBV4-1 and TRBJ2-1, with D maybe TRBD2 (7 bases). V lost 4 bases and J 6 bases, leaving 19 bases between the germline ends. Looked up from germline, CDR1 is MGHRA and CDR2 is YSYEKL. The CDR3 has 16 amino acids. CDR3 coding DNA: TGCGCCAGCAGCCTAGGATGGGGGGGGCAGGGCAATGAGCAGTTCTTC. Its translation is CASSLGWGGQGNEQFF.

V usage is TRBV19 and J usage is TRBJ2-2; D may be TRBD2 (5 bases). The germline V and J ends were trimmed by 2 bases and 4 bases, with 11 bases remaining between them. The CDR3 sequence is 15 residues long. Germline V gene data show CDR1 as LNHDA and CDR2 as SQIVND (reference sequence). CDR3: CASSISSSFTGELFF. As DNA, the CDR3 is TGTGCCAGTAGTATAAGCTCTAGCTTCACCGGGGAGCTGTTTTTT.

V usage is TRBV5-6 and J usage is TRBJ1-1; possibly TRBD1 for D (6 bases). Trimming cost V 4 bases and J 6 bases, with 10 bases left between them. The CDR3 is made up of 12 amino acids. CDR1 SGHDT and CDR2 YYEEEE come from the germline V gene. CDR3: CASSDKGAEAFF. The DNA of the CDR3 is TGTGCCAGCAGCGATAAGGGGGCTGAAGCTTTCTTT.

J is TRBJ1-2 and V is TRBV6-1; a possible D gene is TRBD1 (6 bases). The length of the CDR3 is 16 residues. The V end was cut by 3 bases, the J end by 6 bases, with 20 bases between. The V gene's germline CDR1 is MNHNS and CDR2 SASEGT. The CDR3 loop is CASSEGIGRGVNGYTF. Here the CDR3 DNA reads TGTGCCAGCAGTGAGGGGATTGGCAGGGGTGTGAATGGCTACACCTTC.

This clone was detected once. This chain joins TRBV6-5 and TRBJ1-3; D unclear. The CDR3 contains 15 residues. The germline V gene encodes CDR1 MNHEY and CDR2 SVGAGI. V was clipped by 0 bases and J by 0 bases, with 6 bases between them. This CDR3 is CASSYSTVSGNTIYF. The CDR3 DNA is TGTGCCAGCAGTTACTCGACTGTCTCTGGAAACACCATATATTTT.

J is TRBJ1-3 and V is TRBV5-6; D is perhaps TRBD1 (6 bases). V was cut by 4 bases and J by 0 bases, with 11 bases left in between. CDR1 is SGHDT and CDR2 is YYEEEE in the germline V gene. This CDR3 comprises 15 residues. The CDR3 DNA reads TGTGCCAGCAGCACGGACAGCGGCTCTGGAAACACCATATATTTT. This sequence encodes CASSTDSGSGNTIYF.

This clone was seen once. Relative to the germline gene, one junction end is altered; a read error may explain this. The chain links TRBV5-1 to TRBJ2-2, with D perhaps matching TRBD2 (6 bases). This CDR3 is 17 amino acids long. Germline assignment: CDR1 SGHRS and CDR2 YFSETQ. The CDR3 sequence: CASSLGRGTSNIGELFF. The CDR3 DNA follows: TGCGCCAGCAGCTTGGGGCGGGGTACTTCGAACATCGGGGAGCTGTTTTTT.

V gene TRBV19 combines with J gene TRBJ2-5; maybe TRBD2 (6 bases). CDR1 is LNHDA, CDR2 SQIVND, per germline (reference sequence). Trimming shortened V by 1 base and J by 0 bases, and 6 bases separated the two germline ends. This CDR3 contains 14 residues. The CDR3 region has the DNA TGTGCCAGTAGTATAGGGACTAACCAAGAGACCCAGTACTTC. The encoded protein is CASSIGTNQETQYF.

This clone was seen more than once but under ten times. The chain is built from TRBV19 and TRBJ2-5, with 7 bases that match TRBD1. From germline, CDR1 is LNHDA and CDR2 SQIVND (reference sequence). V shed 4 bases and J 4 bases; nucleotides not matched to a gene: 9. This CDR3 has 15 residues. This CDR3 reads CASSTPKGARETQYF. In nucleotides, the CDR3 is TGTGCCAGTAGTACTCCGAAGGGGGCCCGAGAGACCCAGTACTTC.

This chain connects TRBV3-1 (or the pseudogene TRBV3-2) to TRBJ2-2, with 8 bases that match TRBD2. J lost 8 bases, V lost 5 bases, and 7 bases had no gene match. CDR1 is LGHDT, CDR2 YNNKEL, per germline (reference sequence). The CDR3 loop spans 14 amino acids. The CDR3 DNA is TGTGCCAGCAGCGTCCCGGGAGGGGATGGGGAGCTGTTTTTT. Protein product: CASSVPGGDGELFF.

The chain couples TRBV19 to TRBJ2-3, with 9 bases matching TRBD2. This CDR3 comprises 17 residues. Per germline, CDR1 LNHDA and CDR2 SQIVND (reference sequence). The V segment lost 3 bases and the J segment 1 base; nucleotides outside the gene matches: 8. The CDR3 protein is CASSIPLSGGRTDTQYF. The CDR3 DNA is TGTGCCAGTAGTATTCCTCTTAGCGGGGGACGCACAGATACGCAGTATTTT. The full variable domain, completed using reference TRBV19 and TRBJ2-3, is DGGITQSPKYLFRKEGQNVTLSCEQNLNHDAMYWYRQDPGQGLRLIYYSQIVNDFQKGDIAEGYSVSREKKESFPLTVTSAQKNPTAFYLCASSIPLSGGRTDTQYFGPGTRLTVL.

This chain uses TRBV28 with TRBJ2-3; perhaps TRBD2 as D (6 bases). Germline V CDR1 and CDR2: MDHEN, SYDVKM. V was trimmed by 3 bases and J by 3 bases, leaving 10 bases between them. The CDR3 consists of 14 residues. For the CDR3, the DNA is TGTGCCAGCAGTTTGGGGGGACTGACAGATACGCAGTATTTT. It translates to CASSLGGLTDTQYF. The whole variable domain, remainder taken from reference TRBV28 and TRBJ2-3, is DVKVTQSSRYLVKRTGEKVFLECVQDMDHENMFWYRQDPGLGLRLIYFSYDVKMKEKGDIPEGYSVSREKKERFSLILESASTNQTSMYLCASSLGGLTDTQYFGPGTRLTVL.

The CDR3 here is CASKESGGVEPQHF. The DNA for the CDR3 is TGTGCCAGCAAAGAATCGGGGGGCGTGGAGCCCCAGCATTTT. The chain carries TRBV6-5 and TRBJ1-5; weak D call: TRBD1 (6 bases). The length of the CDR3 is 14 residues. The V gene lost 7 bases and the J gene lost 8 bases, with 18 bases spanning the gap. The germline V gene encodes CDR1 MNHEY and CDR2 SVGAGI.